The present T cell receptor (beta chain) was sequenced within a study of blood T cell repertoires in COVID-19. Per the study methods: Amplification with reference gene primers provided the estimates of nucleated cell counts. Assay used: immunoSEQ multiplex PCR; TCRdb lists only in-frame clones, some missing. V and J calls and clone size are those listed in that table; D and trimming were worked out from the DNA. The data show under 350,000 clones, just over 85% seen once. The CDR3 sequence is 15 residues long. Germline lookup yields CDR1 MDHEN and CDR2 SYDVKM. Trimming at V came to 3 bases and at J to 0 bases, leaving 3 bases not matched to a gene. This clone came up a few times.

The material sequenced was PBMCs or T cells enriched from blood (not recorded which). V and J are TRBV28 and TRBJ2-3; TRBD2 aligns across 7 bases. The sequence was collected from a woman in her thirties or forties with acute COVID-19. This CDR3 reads CASSLGLTSTDTQYF. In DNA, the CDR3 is TGTGCCAGCAGTTTGGGACTAACTAGCACAGATACGCAGTATTTT. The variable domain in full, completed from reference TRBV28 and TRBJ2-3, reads DVKVTQSSRYLVKRTGEKVFLECVQDMDHENMFWYRQDPGLGLRLIYFSYDVKMKEKGDIPEGYSVSREKKERFSLILESASTNQTSMYLCASSLGLTSTDTQYFGPGTRLTVL.